The source of this T cell receptor beta chain is a study of blood T cells in healthy people across ages. Study-wide points: It was the long-lived donors that had more naive CD4+ cells and higher diversity than aged donors.

Sample-barcoded 5' priming and a J-beta primer mix drove a second PCR of roughly 6 to 12 cycles. Each cDNA molecule was tagged by a template-switch adaptor that had 12 random nucleotides. Using its own MiXCR run on the 5' RACE reads, TCRdb lists one record per CDR3 protein. Altogether approximately 760,000 distinct CDR3 sequences are present, 20% to 30% being singletons, with the ten largest covering more than 7.5%. Concerning this clonotype: Its antigen is unknown.

The germline V gene encodes CDR1 LNHNV and CDR2 YYDKDF (reference sequence). This CDR3 is 14 amino acids long. Trimming at V came to 2 bases and at J to 8 bases, leaving 8 bases not matched to a gene. The sample was also reused in another study, on T cells of mothers and their children. According to that study: Mothers yielded over 9.5 million CDR3 reads, children around 3.3 million each.

The sequencing sample was made of blood. The source is a boy younger than 18 in good health. The rearrangement links TRBV15 to TRBJ1-2; 7 bases fit TRBD1. Written as DNA, the CDR3 is TGTGCCACCAGCAGAATACAGGGGTCTGAAGGCTACACCTTC. Its protein is CATSRIQGSEGYTF.